This T cell receptor beta chain was identified in a study of long-term antiretroviral therapy in people with HIV. Study-level background: The 2015 immediate-ART recommendation came about a decade after the earliest samples.

Findings and caveats of the study: Neither ART adherence, viral resistance nor therapy changes were documented.

With regard to this clone: Its antigen is still unknown.

V was trimmed by 0 bases and J by 7 bases, leaving 20 bases between them. This CDR3 comprises 17 residues. CDR1 and CDR2 from the germline V gene are SGHRS and YFSETQ. The assay used was immunoSEQ (version v3.0), run at survey level. Profiled with immunoSEQ multiplex PCR; TCRdb holds only in-frame clones, not every one. The sample contains fewer than 30,000 clones, just under 85% of which appear only once. V and J are TRBV5-1 and TRBJ2-1; maybe TRBD2 (6 bases). This specimen was unsorted PBMCs, taken 0.7 years before starting antiretroviral therapy. The sequence came from a man aged 25 to 45 with HIV. The CDR3 loop is CASSLEAIGSSANEQFF. CDR3 bases: TGCGCCAGCAGCTTGGAGGCCATCGGGAGTTCAGCGAATGAGCAGTTCTTC.